The 4 T cell receptor beta chains below come from one sample, sequenced in a study of cytomegalovirus exposure and HLA in healthy donors. The PCR made use of 60 Vbeta and 13 Jbeta primers. Method: immunoSEQ multiplex PCR; TCRdb's copy keeps in-frame clones and lacks some. Seen here are some 110,000 clones, 60% to 85% observed once, and the top ten hold almost 5%. The sequenced material came from PBMCs. The source is a man aged 50-60 years in good health and CMV-seropositive.

This clone is a singleton in its sample. The chain recombines TRBV15 with TRBJ1-4, with TRBD1 identical over 8 bases. CDR1 and CDR2 (germline): LNHNV, YYDKDF (reference sequence). The CDR3 is 14 residues long. J lost 7 bases, V lost 3 bases, and 4 bases had no gene match. The CDR3 protein is CATSSRGLGEKLFF. The CDR3 DNA reads as TGTGCCACCAGCAGCAGGGGGCTGGGTGAAAAACTGTTTTTT.

The rearrangement uses TRBV5-6 and TRBJ2-3; a possible D gene is TRBD2 (6 bases). The CDR3 covers 16 residues. Germline CDR1 SGHDT, CDR2 YYEEEE. V was shortened by 2 bases and J by 3 bases, with 16 bases between the two germline ends. Here the CDR3 DNA reads TGTGCCAGCAGCTTAAGGTCGGTGGGGGGTACAGATACGCAGTATTTT. Its translation: CASSLRSVGGTDTQYF.

V usage is TRBV27 and J usage is TRBJ1-6; D not certain. The CDR3 is 16 residues long. Trimming pared 6 bases from V and 7 bases from J, leaving 19 bases between. Germline lookup yields CDR1 MNHEY and CDR2 SMNVEV (reference sequence). In nucleotides, the CDR3 is TGTGCCAGCAGACCGGTCGGGGAAAAGGGAAATTCACCCCTCCACTTT. This gives the protein CASRPVGEKGNSPLHF.

The chain links TRBV7-2 to TRBJ2-5; D is unclear. The J call is in doubt because the DNA end fits TRBJ2-7 better. The germline CDR1 and CDR2 sequences are SGHTA and FQGNSA. The CDR3 extends over 13 amino acids. DNA of the CDR3: TGTGCCAGCAGCTCATATAAAACCTACGAGCAGTACTTC. This sequence encodes CASSSYKTYEQYF.